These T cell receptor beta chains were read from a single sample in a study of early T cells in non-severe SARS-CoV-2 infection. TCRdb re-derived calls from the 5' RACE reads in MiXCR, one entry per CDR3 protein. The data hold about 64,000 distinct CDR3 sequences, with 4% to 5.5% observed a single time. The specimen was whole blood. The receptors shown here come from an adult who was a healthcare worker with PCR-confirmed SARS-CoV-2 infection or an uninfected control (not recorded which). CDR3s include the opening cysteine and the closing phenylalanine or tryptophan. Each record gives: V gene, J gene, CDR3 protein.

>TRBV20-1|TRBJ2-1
CSASHRGLDYNEQFF
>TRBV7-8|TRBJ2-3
CASSPQDRGKGTDTQYF
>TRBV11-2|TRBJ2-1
CASSLLLASNEQFF
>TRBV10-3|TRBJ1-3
CAISDPTGNTIYF
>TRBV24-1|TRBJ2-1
CATSDASGRVDEQFF
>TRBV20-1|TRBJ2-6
CSARDPTSDGANVLTF
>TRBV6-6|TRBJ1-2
CASSYGPNYGYTF
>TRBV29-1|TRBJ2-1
CSVKASIGQFF
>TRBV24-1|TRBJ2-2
CATSDFQAGGAGELFF
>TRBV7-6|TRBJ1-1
CASSLEVVTNTEAFF
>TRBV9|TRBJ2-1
CASSDTSNEQFF
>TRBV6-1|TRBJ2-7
CASSDRYQAALSSYEQYF
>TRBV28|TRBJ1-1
CASSLRGVRAEAFF
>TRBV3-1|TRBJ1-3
CASSYRTDAMAGNTIYF
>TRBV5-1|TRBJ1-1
CASRYGQGHTEAFF
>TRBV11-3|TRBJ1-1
CASSNNGYSEAFF
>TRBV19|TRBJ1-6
CASSIQGRNSPLHF
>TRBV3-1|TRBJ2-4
CASSINRDTGNIQYF
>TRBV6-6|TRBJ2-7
CASSYPSENYEQYF
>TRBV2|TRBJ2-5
CASSERNRGQETQYF